This paragraph reports one T cell receptor (beta chain). This entry comes from a study of blood T cell repertoires in COVID-19. Study information: Some COVID-19 samples were acute and others convalescent; all came from the United States, Italy and Spain. In each case, the material was cDNA or gDNA derived from T cells, B-cell-depleted T cells, or PBMCs.

Methods used by the authors: Cell counts per sample came from amplifying reference gene primers. Assay used: immunoSEQ multiplex PCR; TCRdb lists only in-frame clones, some missing. V, J and clone size were drawn from that table, and D and trimming were deduced from the DNA. This table has about 57,000 clones, approximately 88% appearing once. V lost 1 base, J lost 7 bases, and 4 bases stayed unmatched. CDR1 LGHDT and CDR2 YNNKEL come from the germline V gene (reference sequence). This CDR3 has 15 amino acids. The TCR comes from a human donor in a cohort sampled during active COVID-19. The rearrangement uses TRBV3-1 (or the pseudogene TRBV3-2) and TRBJ2-1; 10 bases are a match to TRBD2. The sequenced material came from peripheral blood. Written as DNA, the CDR3 is TGTGCCAGCAGCCAAGGGGCTAGCGGGGGAAATGAGCAGTTCTTC. It is translated as CASSQGASGGNEQFF.